This T cell receptor beta chain was documented in a study of CD8+CD57+ T cells in acquired aplastic anemia. Across the whole study: The sorted CD4+ and CD8+ cells yielded an average around 3.4 ug of DNA. Average CD4+ read depth in healthy donors was about 9.8 million reads. Broader study findings: Patients and controls had in common 25 to 30 CD8+ CDR3 sequences. A significant difference in CD8+ Simpson's diversity between patients and controls was not found.

The length of the CDR3 is 14 residues. Germline CDR1 is DFQATT and CDR2 is SNEGSKA (reference sequence). With 0 bases clipped from V and 3 bases from J, the junction kept 2 bases outside the gene matches. This clonotype appeared many times. Antigen unknown. Using genomic DNA as the template, TCR beta VDJ and CDR3 profiling was carried out. TCRdb independently ran MiXCR on the reads; one entry per CDR3 protein. This sample carries approximately 380,000 distinct CDR3 sequences, 65% to 80% of them seen once, and the ten largest clones take 3.5% to 4.5%. The specimen sequenced was sorted CD4+, CD8+, or CD8+CD57+ T cells (not recorded which) from PBMCs. The chain has TRBV20-1 and TRBJ2-5; the match to TRBD2 covers 9 bases. The receptor was isolated from a human donor in good health, serving as a control. The CDR3, as DNA: TGCAGTGCTAGAGAGGTAGCGGGGGAAGAGACCCAGTACTTC. It is translated as CSAREVAGEETQYF.